This T cell receptor (beta chain) emerged from a study of TIL therapy for anti-PD-1-resistant metastatic lung cancer (dated by TCRdb to the early 2020s). A note on the overall study: Tumors were collected before any PD-1/PD-L1 blockade, after which patients were given nivolumab, and patients who progressed were given lymphodepletion, an infusion of expanded TIL and IL-2. Most of the cohort had lung adenocarcinoma, including four EGFR-mutant tumors and two ALK-rearranged tumors, and half of the patients were either current or former smokers. Among the enrolled patients, the median age was 54 years (range about 35-85), and the median tumor PD-L1 proportion score was more than 5.5%. Tumor and peripheral blood T cell receptor beta sequencing was used to track clonotypes across tumor, expanded TIL product and serial blood samples. A median non-synonymous tumor mutation burden of under 1.9 mutations per megabase was determined across the cohort by whole-exome sequencing. The study at large found these results: The study protocol defined all tumor marker inferences as exploratory. Because the cohort was highly selected, with more treatment-naive, never-smoker and oncogene-addicted patients than is typical, generalizability is limited. The baseline peripheral repertoire was partially replaced by infused TIL clonotypes, which then decayed over months, and persistence showed no apparent association with response.

Regarding this clone: The antigen it recognizes is unknown. Nothing much larger sits one base from this clone, and base qualities are not available.

The immunoSEQ v3 hsTCRB kit was used to amplify TCR beta CDR3 regions from genomic DNA through bias-controlled multiplex PCR. TCR libraries were sequenced on an Illumina NextSeq 500 to about 1.8 million read pairs for survey level or roughly 4.5-6 million for deep level. As for the authors' bioinformatics: V, D and J genes were assigned, non-productive sequences were removed, and clonality was reported by immunoSEQ Analyzer software. To compare repertoires between infused TIL and blood, productive Simpson clonality was used along with the Morisita overlap index of productive TRB rearrangements. For each clone in blood, the absolute clonotype count was estimated by multiplying the lymphocyte count by the CD3+ fraction and by the clone's productive frequency. The immuneACCESS repertoire file appears here via TCRdb, limited to in-frame rearrangements. These files lack a portion of the clones; in checked studies, under half of the deficit traces to unresolved V genes, and the cause of the others is not known. V and J calls and clone size are copied from that table; D and trimming were computed from the DNA. This sample is represented by 50,000 or so clones; around three quarters of them were singletons. About 4.8% of the sample is in the top ten clones.

Taken with the paper, the label for time point translates to: pre-treatment sample, taken before nivolumab and TIL therapy. A phase I trial run at two centers enrolled adults with stage 4 NSCLC between October 2017 and January 2020. The samples were drawn from an open-label, single-arm phase I trial testing tumor-infiltrating lymphocyte therapy combined with nivolumab in advanced non-small cell lung cancer. Blood mononuclear cells from EDTA tubes were isolated by Ficoll gradient, snap-frozen as pellets, and DNA was extracted with a Qiagen mini-prep kit. Here the sequenced sample was blood, taken at baseline. This receptor was obtained from a woman between 30 and 80 years old with non-small cell lung cancer.

CDR3 protein: CASSPLAGVGTEAFF. In nucleotides, the sequence is TGTGCCAGCAGTCCGCTTGCTGGGGTTGGAACTGAAGCTTTCTTT. Rearrangement joined TRBV27 to TRBJ1-1, with no confident D gene call. The CDR3 runs 15 residues from the cysteine to the phenylalanine. Kept here is only the CDR3 DNA, which spans 45 bases and is read in frame from base 1. CDR1 and CDR2 are read off the germline V gene (reference sequence) as MNHEY and SMNVEV. V is reduced by 5 bases and J by 5 bases, leaving a spacing of 18 bases between them.